This is a list of T cell receptor beta chains from one sample in a study of naive CD8 T cells in extremely preterm neonates. Sequencing used immunoSEQ multiplex PCR; TCRdb keeps in-frame clones, though not all of them. Of 940 or so clones listed, roughly 97% are singletons. Material: naive CD8+ T cells from cord blood. These receptors were obtained from a girl who was born preterm. Both conserved end residues are part of each CDR3.

j_call	v_call	cdr3_aa
TRBJ2-5	TRBV6-1	CASSEGVYQETQYF
TRBJ2-2	TRBV10-3	CAIRDRNTGELFF
TRBJ2-5	TRBV29-1	CSVDGTGGETQYF
TRBJ2-7	TRBV28	CASSLGLAGTYEQYF
TRBJ1-2	TRBV20-1	CSARRGDGYTF
TRBJ2-2	TRBV20-1	CSARNTGELFF
TRBJ1-2	TRBV9	CASSVAGTGDYGYTF
TRBJ1-2	TRBV5-6	CASSLGQGNYGYTF
TRBJ1-1	TRBV4-1	CASSQGQGYTEAFF
TRBJ2-7	TRBV23-1	CASSQSRTRSYEQYF
TRBJ1-1	TRBV7-9	CASSQDRNTEAFF
TRBJ2-7	TRBV4-1	CASSQSGQGYEQYF
TRBJ2-1	TRBV6-5	CASSYGQGNEQFF
TRBJ2-1	TRBV6-6	CASLAGNEQFF
TRBJ2-3	TRBV5-6	CASSLPAGGTDTQYF
TRBJ1-2	TRBV25-1	CASTPGQGYGYTF
TRBJ1-2	TRBV5-6	CASSFSGAYYGYTF
TRBJ2-7	TRBV19	CASSKREREQYF
TRBJ2-7	TRBV15	CATSPSSGRNYEQYF
TRBJ2-2	TRBV9	CASSVAGQGAGELFF
TRBJ2-3	TRBV7-3	CASSLTSGSTDTQYF
TRBJ1-3	TRBV6-5	CARTGGNTIYF
TRBJ2-1	TRBV11-3	CASSLDSGGAYNEQFF
TRBJ2-1	TRBV7-9	CASSLGAGYYNEQFF
TRBJ1-5	TRBV13	CASSLGQGNQPQHF